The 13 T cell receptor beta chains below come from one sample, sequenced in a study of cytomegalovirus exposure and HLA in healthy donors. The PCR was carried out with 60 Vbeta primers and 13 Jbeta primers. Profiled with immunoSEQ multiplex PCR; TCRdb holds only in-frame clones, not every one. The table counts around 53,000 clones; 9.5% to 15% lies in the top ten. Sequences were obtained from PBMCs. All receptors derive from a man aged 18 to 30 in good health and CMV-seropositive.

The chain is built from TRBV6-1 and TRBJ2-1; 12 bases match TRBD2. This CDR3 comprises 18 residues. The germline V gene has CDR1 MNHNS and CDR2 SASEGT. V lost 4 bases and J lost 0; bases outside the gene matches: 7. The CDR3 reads CASSARLAGGPSYNEQFF. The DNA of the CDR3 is TGTGCCAGCAGTGCCCGGCTAGCGGGAGGGCCCTCCTACAATGAGCAGTTCTTC.

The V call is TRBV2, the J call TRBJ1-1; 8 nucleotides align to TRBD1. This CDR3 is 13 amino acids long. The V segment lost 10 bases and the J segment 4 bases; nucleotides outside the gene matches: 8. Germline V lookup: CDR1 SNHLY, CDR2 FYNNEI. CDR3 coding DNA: TGTGCCACAGAAACCGACAGGGGCACTGAAGCTTTCTTT. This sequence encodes CATETDRGTEAFF.

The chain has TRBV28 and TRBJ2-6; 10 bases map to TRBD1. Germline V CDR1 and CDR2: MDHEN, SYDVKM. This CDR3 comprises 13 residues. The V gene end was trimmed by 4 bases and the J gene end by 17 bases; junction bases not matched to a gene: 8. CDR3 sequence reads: CASSSHRQGALTF. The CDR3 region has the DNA TGTGCCAGCAGTTCCCATCGACAGGGGGCTTTGACTTTC.

CDR3 nucleotide sequence: TGTGCCACCGGGACAGGTGGGATATTGGACTATGGCTACACCTTC. It codes for CATGTGGILDYGYTF. This chain links TRBV2 with TRBJ1-2, with 8 bases lining up with TRBD1. Germline V gene lookup returns CDR1 SNHLY and CDR2 FYNNEI. This CDR3 has 15 residues. The V gene end was trimmed by 10 bases and the J gene end by 3 bases; junction bases not matched to a gene: 13.

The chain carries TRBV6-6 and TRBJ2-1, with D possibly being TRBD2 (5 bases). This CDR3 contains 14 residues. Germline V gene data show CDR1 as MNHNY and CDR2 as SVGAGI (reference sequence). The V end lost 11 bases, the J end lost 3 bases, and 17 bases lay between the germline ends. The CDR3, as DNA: TGTGCCTTACGACCGGGGAGCGGCTACAATGAGCAGTTCTTC. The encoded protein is CALRPGSGYNEQFF.

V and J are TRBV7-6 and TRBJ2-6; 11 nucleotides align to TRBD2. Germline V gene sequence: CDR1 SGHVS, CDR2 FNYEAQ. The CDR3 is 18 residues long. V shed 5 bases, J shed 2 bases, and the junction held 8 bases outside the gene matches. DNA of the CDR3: TGTGCCAGCAGCCACCTAGCGGGAGGTCCTACTGGGGCCAACGTCCTGACTTTC. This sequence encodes CASSHLAGGPTGANVLTF. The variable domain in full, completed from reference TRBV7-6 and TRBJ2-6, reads GAGVSQSPRYKVTKRGQDVALRCDPISGHVSLYWYRQALGQGPEFLTYFNYEAQQDKSGLPNDRFSAERPEGSISTLTIQRTEQRDSAMYRCASSHLAGGPTGANVLTFGAGSRLTVL.

Written as DNA, the CDR3 is TGCGCCAGCAGCCTATCGACAATTTCTGGAAACACCATATATTTT. Its translation: CASSLSTISGNTIYF. V is TRBV4-1 and J is TRBJ1-3; unclear D gene. Deletions cut 4 bases from V and 1 base from J, with 11 bases between. Germline V gene sequence: CDR1 MGHRA, CDR2 YSYEKL. This CDR3 contains 15 residues.

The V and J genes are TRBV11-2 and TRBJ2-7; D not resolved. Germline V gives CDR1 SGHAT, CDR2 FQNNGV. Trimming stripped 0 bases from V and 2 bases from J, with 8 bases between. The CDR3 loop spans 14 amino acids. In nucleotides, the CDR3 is TGTGCCAGCAGCTTAGATTTAGCTCCCTACGAGCAGTACTTC. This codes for CASSLDLAPYEQYF. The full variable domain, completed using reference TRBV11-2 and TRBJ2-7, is EAGVAQSPRYKIIEKRQSVAFWCNPISGHATLYWYQQILGQGPKLLIQFQNNGVVDDSQLPKDRFSAERLKGVDSTLKIQPAKLEDSAVYLCASSLDLAPYEQYFGPGTRLTVT.

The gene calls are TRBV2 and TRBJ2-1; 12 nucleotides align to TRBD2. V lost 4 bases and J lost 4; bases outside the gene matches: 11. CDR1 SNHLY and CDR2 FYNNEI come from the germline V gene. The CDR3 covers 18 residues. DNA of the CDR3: TGTGCCAGCAGTGGGGCTAGCGGGAGGGCTAGTTCGTACAATGAGCAGTTCTTC. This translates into CASSGASGRASSYNEQFF.

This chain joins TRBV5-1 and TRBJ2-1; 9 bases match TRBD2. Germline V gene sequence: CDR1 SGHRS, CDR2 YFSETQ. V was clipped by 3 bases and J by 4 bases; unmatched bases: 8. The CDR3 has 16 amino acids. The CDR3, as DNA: TGCGCCAGCAGCTACCTGACTAGCGGCAATTACAATGAGCAGTTCTTC. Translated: CASSYLTSGNYNEQFF. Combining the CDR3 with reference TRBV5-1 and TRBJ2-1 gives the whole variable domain KAGVTQTPRYLIKTRGQQVTLSCSPISGHRSVSWYQQTPGQGLQFLFEYFSETQRNKGNFPGRFSGRQFSNSRSEMNVSTLELGDSALYLCASSYLTSGNYNEQFFGPGTRLTVL.

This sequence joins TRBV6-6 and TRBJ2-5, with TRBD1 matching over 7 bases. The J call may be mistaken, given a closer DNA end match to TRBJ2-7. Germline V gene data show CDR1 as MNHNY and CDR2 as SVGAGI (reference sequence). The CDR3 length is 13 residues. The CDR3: CASTRQGVHEQYF. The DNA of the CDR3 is TGTGCCAGCACCCGGCAGGGGGTCCACGAGCAGTACTTC.

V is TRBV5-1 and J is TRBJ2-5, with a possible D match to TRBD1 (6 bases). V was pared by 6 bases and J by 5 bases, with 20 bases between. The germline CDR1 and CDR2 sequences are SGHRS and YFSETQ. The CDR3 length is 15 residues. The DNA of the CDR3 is TGCGCCAGCAATCTCGGAACGGCAGGGGCGGAGACCCAGTACTTC. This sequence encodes CASNLGTAGAETQYF.

This chain's CDR3 is CASSPGQGAYTF. The CDR3 nucleotides read TGTGCCAGCAGTCCCGGACAGGGCGCCTACACCTTC. The chain joins TRBV28 to TRBJ1-2; 8 bases fit TRBD1. After removal of 5 bases from V and 10 bases from J, the junction contained 6 bases not matched to a gene. The CDR3 runs 12 residues. The germline CDR1 and CDR2 sequences are MDHEN and SYDVKM.